This T cell receptor (beta chain) comes out of a study of cytomegalovirus exposure and HLA in healthy donors. Study-wide points: Another analysis was done later, and it associated more than 15,000 TCR beta sequences with HLA alleles at 0.05 false discovery rate. CMV serostatus was the only immune exposure information that was available. Upon later analysis, HLA-associated TCR beta chains proved more clonally expanded than other, equally common chains.

V was pared by 3 bases and J by 0 bases, with 9 bases of the junction left unmatched. The CDR3 extends over 17 amino acids. CDR1 is MDHEN, CDR2 SYDVKM, per germline. The PCR used 60 Vbeta and 13 Jbeta primers. Profiled with immunoSEQ multiplex PCR; TCRdb holds only in-frame clones, not every one. Among a few hundred thousand clones listed, roughly 83% were seen once. Notes on this clone: Its antigen is as yet unknown.

The origin of this receptor is a girl aged 10 to 17 in good health and CMV-seronegative. The V gene is TRBV28, the J gene TRBJ2-7, with 9 bases that match TRBD2. The sequencing input was PBMCs. The CDR3 region has the DNA TGTGCCAGCAGTTTTAGCCTAGCGGGAACAAACTCCTACGAGCAGTACTTC. Translation gives CASSFSLAGTNSYEQYF.